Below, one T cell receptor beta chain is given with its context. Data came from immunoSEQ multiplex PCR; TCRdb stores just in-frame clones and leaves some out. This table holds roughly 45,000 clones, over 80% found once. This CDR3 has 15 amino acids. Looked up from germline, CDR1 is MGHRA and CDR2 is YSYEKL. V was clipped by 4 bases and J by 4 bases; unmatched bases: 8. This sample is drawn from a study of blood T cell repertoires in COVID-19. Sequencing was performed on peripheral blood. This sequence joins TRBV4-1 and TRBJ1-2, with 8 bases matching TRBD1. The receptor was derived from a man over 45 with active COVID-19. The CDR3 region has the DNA TGCGCCAGCAGCCCGGGGACAGGTACAAGCTATGGCTACACCTTC. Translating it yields CASSPGTGTSYGYTF.